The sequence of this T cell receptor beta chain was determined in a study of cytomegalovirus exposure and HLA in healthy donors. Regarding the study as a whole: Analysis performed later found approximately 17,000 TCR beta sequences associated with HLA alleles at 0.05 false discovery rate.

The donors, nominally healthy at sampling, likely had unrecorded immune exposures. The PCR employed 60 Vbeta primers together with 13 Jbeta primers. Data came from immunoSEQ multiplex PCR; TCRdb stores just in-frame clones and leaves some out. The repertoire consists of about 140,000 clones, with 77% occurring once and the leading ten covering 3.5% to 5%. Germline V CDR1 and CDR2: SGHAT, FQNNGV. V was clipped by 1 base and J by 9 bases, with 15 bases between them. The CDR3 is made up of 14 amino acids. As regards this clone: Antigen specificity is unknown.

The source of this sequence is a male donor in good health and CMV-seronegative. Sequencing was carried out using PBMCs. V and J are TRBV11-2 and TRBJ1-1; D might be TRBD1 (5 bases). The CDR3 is CASSLGGGIGQAFF. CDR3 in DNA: TGTGCCAGCAGCTTAGGGGGGGGTATAGGTCAAGCTTTCTTT.